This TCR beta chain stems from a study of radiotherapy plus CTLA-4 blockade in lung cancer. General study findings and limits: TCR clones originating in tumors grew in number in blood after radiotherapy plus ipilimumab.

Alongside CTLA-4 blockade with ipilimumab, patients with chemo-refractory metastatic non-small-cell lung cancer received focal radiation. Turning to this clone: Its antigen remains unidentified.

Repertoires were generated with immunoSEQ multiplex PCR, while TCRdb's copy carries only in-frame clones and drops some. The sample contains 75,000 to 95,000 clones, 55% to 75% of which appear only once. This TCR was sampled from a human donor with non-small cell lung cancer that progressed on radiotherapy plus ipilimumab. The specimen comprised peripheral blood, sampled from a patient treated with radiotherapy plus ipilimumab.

The CDR3 loop reads CASRSGTDSIRNSPLHF. The CDR3 DNA reads TGTGCCAGCAGGTCCGGGACAGACTCTATAAGGAATTCACCCCTCCACTTT. The rearrangement links TRBV5-6 to TRBJ1-6; 7 bases map to TRBD1. Germline V gene lookup returns CDR1 SGHDT and CDR2 YYEEEE. The junction had 15 bases not matched to a gene; V was cut back by 5 bases and J by 7 bases. The length of the CDR3 is 17 residues.